This TCR beta chain was identified in a study of Tregs in tolerant kidney transplant recipients. Study findings and constraints: Biological reproducibility was not directly addressed, but technical replication error appeared minimal. Few patients were studied, so findings need validation in larger groups.

Sequencing was performed with immunoSEQ multiplex PCR; in TCRdb, only in-frame clones are kept and a portion is missing. Of some 110,000 clones listed, around nine tenths are singletons. This CDR3 comprises 14 residues. The V and J ends lost 2 bases and 1 base respectively, with 6 bases between them. Germline CDR1 and CDR2: LNHDA and SQIVND (reference sequence). With regard to this clone: Its matching antigen is unknown.

Unstimulated regulatory T cells (CD4+CD25+CD127-), CD4+CD25- non-regulatory cells, CD4 and CD8 cells were FACS-sorted from thawed PBMCs. The sequenced sample was CD4+ T cells from blood. The rearrangement links TRBV19 to TRBJ2-1; D possibly matches TRBD1 or TRBD2 (5 bases each). The sequence was obtained from a human donor in good health. Written as DNA, the CDR3 is TGTGCCAGTAGTATATGGGGGTCCTACAATGAGCAGTTCTTC. Translation gives CASSIWGSYNEQFF.